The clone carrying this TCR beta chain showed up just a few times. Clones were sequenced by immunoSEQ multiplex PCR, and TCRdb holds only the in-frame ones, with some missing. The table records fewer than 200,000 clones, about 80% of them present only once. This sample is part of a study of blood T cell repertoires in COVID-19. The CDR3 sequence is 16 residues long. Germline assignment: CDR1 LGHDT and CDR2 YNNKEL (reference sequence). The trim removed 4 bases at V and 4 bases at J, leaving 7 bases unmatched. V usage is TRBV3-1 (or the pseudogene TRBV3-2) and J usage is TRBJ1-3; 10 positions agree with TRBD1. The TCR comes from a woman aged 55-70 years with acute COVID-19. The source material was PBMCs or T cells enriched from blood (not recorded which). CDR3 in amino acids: CASSPKDRGHGNTIYF. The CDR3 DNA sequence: TGTGCCAGCAGCCCTAAAGACAGGGGGCACGGAAACACCATATATTTT.